This TCR beta chain was recovered during a study of control samples from healthy donors and cancer patients. Measured with immunoSEQ multiplex PCR; TCRdb has only the in-frame clones, and not every one. The table lists about 49,000 clones, approximately 83% of them singletons. Germline V gene data show CDR1 as MNHEY and CDR2 as SVGAGI. The ends were cut back, 6 bases at V and 8 bases at J, with 16 bases in the middle. CDR3 length: 14 amino acids. The receptor was derived from a woman aged 45-65 years with lung cancer. Sequencing used PBMCs. This chain links TRBV6-5 with TRBJ1-4, with unresolved D. In DNA form, the CDR3 reads TGTGCCAGCAGCCCAAGGCTGGAAGACGAAAAACTGTTTTTT. Protein product: CASSPRLEDEKLFF.